This is a list of T cell receptor beta chains from one sample in a study of regulatory T cells in long-lasting Graves disease. TCRdb processed the multiplex PCR reads anew with MiXCR; each CDR3 protein has one entry. This sample has more than 350,000 distinct CDR3 sequences; roughly a fifth occur once, and the top ten carry 14%. Sequenced material: peripheral blood mononuclear cells (PBMCs), taken when the disease was refractory, from a patient treated with antithyroid drugs. These TCRs come from a female donor with Graves disease. Each CDR3 is given with its conserved first and last residue. A D gene is named only where the DNA matches it firmly. Expanded clones get a size class; other rows say once, few or many, or leave the size out.

>TRBJ1-1|14|TRBV6-1|TRBD1|many
TGTGCCAGCAGTACCTGGACAGGCGACACTGAAGCTTTCTTT
CASSTWTGDTEAFF
>TRBJ1-4|14|TRBV5-1|TRBD1|many
TGCGCCAGCAGCTTTGGACAGGGGGATGAAAAACTGTTTTTT
CASSFGQGDEKLFF
>TRBJ2-7|14|TRBV5-1|-|many
TGCGCCAGCAGCTTGGAGCCCAACGGGAACGAGCAGTACTTC
CASSLEPNGNEQYF
>TRBJ1-3|19|TRBV20-1|TRBD1|few
TGCAGTGCTAGAGATGAGGGACAGGGGGCGCAAGGTCCTGGAAACACCATATATTTT
CSARDEGQGAQGPGNTIYF
>TRBJ2-5|15|TRBV28|-|many
TGTGCCAGCAGTTTGAGCGTCCGTGGGGAAGAGACCCAGTACTTC
CASSLSVRGEETQYF
>TRBJ2-7|10|TRBV28|-|many
TGTGCCAGCAGTTTAGGCGAGCAGTACTTC
CASSLGEQYF
>TRBJ1-4|14|TRBV6-2/TRBV6-3|-|-
TGTGCCAGCAGTTACCAGGGAGGGGGTGAAAAACTGTTTTTT
CASSYQGGGEKLFF
>TRBJ1-5|11|TRBV28|-|many
TGTGCCAGCAGTCCCCTGGGTACTCAGCATTTT
CASSPLGTQHF
>TRBJ1-5|16|TRBV28|-|many
TGTGCCAGCAGTTTAAGGGGGGCGACAGGCAATCAGCCCCAGCATTTT
CASSLRGATGNQPQHF
>TRBJ2-7|14|TRBV9|TRBD1|-
TGTGCCAGCAGCGTAGCCCCACAGGGGTACGAGCAGTACTTC
CASSVAPQGYEQYF
>TRBJ2-7|12|TRBV12-3/TRBV12-4|-|many
TGTGCCAGCAGTTTCATGGTCTACGAGCAGTACTTC
CASSFMVYEQYF
>TRBJ1-2|16|TRBV19|TRBD1|-
TGTGCCCGTAGTACCCCGGGACAGGGGGGCCCTCATGGCTACACCTTC
CARSTPGQGGPHGYTF
>TRBJ2-1|14|TRBV11-1|-|-
TGTGCCAGCAGCCTTAGAGGGGATCACAATGAGCAGTTCTTC
CASSLRGDHNEQFF
>TRBJ1-2|14|TRBV2|TRBD1|many
TGTGCCAGCATTCCCCACAGGGGCGTAGAAGGCTACACCTTC
CASIPHRGVEGYTF
>TRBJ2-3|14|TRBV27|-|-
TGTGCCTACCACCGGAACATCAAGGCAGATACGCAGTATTTT
CAYHRNIKADTQYF
>TRBJ1-5|11|TRBV28|-|many
TGTGCCAGCTCCTGGAATCAGCCCCAGCATTTT
CASSWNQPQHF
>TRBJ2-5|15|TRBV27|-|-
TGTGCCAGCAGTTTAGCGGGGGCAGGCCAAGAGACCCAGTACTTC
CASSLAGAGQETQYF
>TRBJ2-4|13|TRBV11-2|-|many
TGTGCCAGCAGCCACAGGGTCCAAGACATTCAGTACTTC
CASSHRVQDIQYF
>TRBJ2-2|12|TRBV7-9|-|many
TGTGCCAGCGGGGTCGACACCGGGGAGCTGTTTTTT
CASGVDTGELFF
>TRBJ2-7|13|TRBV4-1|-|-
TGCGCCAGCAGCCAAGAGTCGAGGGACGAGCAGTACTTC
CASSQESRDEQYF
>TRBJ1-2|14|TRBV6-1|TRBD1|many
TGTGCCAGCAGGAAGTTCGACAGGGACTATGGCTACACCTTC
CASRKFDRDYGYTF
>TRBJ2-7|15|TRBV28|TRBD2|many
TGTGCCAGCAGTTCGCTAGCGGGAGGAAACTACGAGCAGTACTTC
CASSSLAGGNYEQYF
>TRBJ2-7|14|TRBV2|TRBD1|-
TGTGCCAGCAACGAACTTACAGGGGTCAAGGAGCAGTACTTC
CASNELTGVKEQYF
>TRBJ1-5|15|TRBV10-1|-|many
TGCGCCAGCAGTGAGTCAACAGGGAGGTATCAGCCCCAGCATTTT
CASSESTGRYQPQHF
>TRBJ2-5|16|TRBV12-3/TRBV12-4|TRBD2|many
TGTGCCAGCAGATCGAGGGCTAGCGGGACCCAAGAGACCCAGTACTTC
CASRSRASGTQETQYF